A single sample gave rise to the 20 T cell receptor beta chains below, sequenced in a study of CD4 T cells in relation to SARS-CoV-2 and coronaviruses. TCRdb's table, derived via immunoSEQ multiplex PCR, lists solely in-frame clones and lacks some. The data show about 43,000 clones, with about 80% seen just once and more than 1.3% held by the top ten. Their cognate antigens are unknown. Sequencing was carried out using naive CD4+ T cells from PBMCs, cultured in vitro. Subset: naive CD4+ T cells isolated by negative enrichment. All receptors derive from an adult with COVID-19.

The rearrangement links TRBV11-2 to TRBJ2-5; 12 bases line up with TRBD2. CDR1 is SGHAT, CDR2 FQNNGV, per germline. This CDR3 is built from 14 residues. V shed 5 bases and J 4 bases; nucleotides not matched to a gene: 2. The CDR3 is CASSKLAGGETQYF. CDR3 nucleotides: TGTGCCAGCAGCAAACTAGCGGGGGGAGAGACCCAGTACTTC.

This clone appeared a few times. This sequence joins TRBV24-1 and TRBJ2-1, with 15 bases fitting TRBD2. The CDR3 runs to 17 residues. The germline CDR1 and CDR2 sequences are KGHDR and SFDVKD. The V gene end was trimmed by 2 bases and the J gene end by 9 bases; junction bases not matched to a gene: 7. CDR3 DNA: TGTGCCACCAGTGATTCCCGGACTAGCGGGAGGGCCTCTGAGCAGTTCTTC. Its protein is CATSDSRTSGRASEQFF.

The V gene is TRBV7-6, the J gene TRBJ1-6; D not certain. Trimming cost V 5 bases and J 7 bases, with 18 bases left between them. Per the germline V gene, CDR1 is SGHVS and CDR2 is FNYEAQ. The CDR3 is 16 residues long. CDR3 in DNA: TGTGCCAGCAGCGCCACCGTCAACAGCGTCAATTCACCCCTCCACTTT. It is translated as CASSATVNSVNSPLHF.

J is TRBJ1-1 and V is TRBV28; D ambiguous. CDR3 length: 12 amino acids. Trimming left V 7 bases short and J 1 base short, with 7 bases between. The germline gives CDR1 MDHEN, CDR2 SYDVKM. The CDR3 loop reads CASKEGNTEAFF. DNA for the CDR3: TGTGCCAGCAAGGAGGGGAACACTGAAGCTTTCTTT.

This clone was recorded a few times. CDR3 in amino acids: CASSLVAGIHEQYF. The DNA of the CDR3 is TGTGCCAGCAGCTTAGTGGCAGGGATCCACGAGCAGTACTTC. V usage is TRBV7-9 and J usage is TRBJ2-7, with D perhaps matching TRBD1 (5 bases). This CDR3 has 14 amino acids. Germline-derived CDR1 and CDR2 are SEHNR and FQNEAQ (reference sequence). Trimming pared 1 base from V and 5 bases from J, leaving 12 bases between.

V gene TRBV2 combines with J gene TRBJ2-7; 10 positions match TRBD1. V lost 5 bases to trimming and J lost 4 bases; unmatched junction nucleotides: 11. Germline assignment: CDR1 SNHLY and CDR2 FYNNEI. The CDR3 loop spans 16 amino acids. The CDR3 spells CASSPTTGTGAYEQYF. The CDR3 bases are TGTGCCAGCAGTCCAACCACCGGGACAGGGGCGTACGAGCAGTACTTC.

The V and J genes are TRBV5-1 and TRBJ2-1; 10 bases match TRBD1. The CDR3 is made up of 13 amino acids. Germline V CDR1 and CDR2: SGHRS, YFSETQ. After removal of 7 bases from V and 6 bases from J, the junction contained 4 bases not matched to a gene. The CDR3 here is CASRTGGVNEQFF. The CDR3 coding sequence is TGCGCCAGCCGGACAGGGGGAGTCAATGAGCAGTTCTTC. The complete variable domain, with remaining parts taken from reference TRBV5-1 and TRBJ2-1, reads KAGVTQTPRYLIKTRGQQVTLSCSPISGHRSVSWYQQTPGQGLQFLFEYFSETQRNKGNFPGRFSGRQFSNSRSEMNVSTLELGDSALYLCASRTGGVNEQFFGPGTRLTVL.

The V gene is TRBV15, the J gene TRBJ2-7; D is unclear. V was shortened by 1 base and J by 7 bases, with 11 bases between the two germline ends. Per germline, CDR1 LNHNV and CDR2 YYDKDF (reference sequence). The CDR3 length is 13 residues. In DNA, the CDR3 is TGTGCCACCAGCAGAGCCCCTAAGGAAGAGCAGTACTTC. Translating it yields CATSRAPKEEQYF.

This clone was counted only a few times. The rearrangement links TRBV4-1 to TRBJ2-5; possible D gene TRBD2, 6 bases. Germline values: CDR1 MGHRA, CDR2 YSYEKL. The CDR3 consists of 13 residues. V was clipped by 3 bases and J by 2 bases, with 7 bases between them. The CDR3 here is CASSQGLQETQYF. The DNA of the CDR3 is TGCGCCAGCAGCCAGGGACTTCAAGAGACCCAGTACTTC.

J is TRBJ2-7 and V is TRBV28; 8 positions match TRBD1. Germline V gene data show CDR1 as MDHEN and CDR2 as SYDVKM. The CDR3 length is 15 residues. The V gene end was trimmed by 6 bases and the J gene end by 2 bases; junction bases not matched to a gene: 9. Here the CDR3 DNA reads TGTGCCAGCAGCCCCACGGGACAGGAGGCCTACGAGCAGTACTTC. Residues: CASSPTGQEAYEQYF. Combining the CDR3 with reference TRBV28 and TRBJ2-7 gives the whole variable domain DVKVTQSSRYLVKRTGEKVFLECVQDMDHENMFWYRQDPGLGLRLIYFSYDVKMKEKGDIPEGYSVSREKKERFSLILESASTNQTSMYLCASSPTGQEAYEQYFGPGTRLTVT.

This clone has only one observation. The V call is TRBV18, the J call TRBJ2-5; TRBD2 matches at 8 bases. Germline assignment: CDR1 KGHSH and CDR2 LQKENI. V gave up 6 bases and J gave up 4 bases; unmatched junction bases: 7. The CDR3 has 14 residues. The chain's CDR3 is CASSRSGAGETQYF. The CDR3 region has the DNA TGTGCCAGCTCGCGTAGCGGGGCGGGAGAGACCCAGTACTTC.

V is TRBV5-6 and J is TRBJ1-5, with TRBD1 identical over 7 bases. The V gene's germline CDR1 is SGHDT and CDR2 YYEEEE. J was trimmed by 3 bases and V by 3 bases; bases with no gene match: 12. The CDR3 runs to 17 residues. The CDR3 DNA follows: TGTGCCAGCAGCTATCATTGGGAGGGACAGAACAATCAGCCCCAGCATTTT. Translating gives CASSYHWEGQNNQPQHF.

The chain's CDR3 is CATSEGLSGNTIYF. The DNA for the CDR3 is TGCGCCACCTCGGAGGGACTCTCTGGAAACACCATATATTTT. The chain has TRBV5-1 and TRBJ1-3; tentatively, D is TRBD1 (5 bases). V dropped 9 bases and J dropped 0 bases, with 13 bases sitting between them. The CDR3 consists of 14 residues. CDR1 SGHRS and CDR2 YFSETQ come from the germline V gene.

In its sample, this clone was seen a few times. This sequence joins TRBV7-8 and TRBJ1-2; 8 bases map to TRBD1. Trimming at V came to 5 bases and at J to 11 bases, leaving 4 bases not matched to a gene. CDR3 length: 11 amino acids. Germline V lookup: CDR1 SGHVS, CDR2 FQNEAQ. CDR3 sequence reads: CASSPGQAYTF. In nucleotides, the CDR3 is TGTGCCAGCAGCCCGGGACAGGCTTACACCTTC.

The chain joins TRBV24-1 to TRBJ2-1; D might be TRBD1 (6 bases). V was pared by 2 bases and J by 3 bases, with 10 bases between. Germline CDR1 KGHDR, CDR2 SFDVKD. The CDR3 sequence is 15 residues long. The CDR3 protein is CATSDSGQFYNEQFF. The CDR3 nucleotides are TGTGCCACCAGTGATTCCGGACAGTTCTACAATGAGCAGTTCTTC.

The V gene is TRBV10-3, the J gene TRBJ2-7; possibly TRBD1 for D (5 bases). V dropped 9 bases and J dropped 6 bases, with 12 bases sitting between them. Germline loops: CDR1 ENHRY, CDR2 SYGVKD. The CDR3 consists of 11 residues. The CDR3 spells CAISREGEQYF. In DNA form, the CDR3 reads TGTGCCATTTCCAGGGAAGGCGAGCAGTACTTC.

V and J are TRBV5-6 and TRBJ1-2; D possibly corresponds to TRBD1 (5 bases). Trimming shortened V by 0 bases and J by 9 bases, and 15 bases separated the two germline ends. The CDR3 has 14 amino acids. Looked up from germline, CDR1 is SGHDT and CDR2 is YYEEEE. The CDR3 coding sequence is TGTGCCAGCAGCTTGGTAGCGGGGCCGCAGAGCTACACCTTC. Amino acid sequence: CASSLVAGPQSYTF.

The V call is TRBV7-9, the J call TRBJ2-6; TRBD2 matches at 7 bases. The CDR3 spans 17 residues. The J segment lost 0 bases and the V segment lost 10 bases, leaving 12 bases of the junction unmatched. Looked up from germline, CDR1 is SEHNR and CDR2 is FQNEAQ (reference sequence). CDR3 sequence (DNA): TGTGCCACTTCCTCAGGGCGGGGGATCTCTGGGGCCAACGTCCTGACTTTC. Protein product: CATSSGRGISGANVLTF.

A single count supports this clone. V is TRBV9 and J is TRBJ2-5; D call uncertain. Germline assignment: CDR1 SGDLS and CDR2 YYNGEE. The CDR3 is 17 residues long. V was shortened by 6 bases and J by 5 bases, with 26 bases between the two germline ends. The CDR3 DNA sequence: TGTGCCAGCACCCCGCCCGCGACTGAGGAGCGAGAGGAGACCCAGTACTTC. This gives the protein CASTPPATEEREETQYF.

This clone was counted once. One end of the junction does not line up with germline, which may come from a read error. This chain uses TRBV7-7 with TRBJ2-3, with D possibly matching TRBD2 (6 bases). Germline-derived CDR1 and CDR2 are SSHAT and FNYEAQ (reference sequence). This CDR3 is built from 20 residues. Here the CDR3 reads CASSLAPPGVAGLSTDTQYF. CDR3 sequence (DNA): TGTGCTAGCAGCTTAGCCCCCCCGGGGGTCGCGGGTCTCAGCACAGATACGCAGTATTTT.